This record covers a single T cell receptor beta chain. As yet, its antigen is unknown. This specimen comes from a study of cytomegalovirus exposure and HLA in healthy donors. Study-wide results and limits: Reported findings show TCR beta sequences accurately forecast HLA-A and HLA-B alleles in most subjects.

V was clipped by 8 bases and J by 0 bases; unmatched bases: 8. This CDR3 comprises 16 residues. Germline V lookup: CDR1 PRHDT, CDR2 FYEKMQ (reference sequence). PCR used 60 Vbeta primers and 13 Jbeta primers. The method was immunoSEQ multiplex PCR; TCRdb's version includes in-frame clones alone and lacks a portion of them. This table has roughly 150,000 clones, 82% appearing once. Sequenced sample: PBMCs. This clonotype originated in a male donor in good health and CMV-seropositive. This chain joins TRBV13 and TRBJ2-4; 9 nucleotides line up with TRBD1. In DNA, the CDR3 is TGTGCCAGCGGGGACAGGGCGGATCTAGCCAAAAACATTCAGTACTTC. Translation: CASGDRADLAKNIQYF. The whole variable domain, remainder taken from reference TRBV13 and TRBJ2-4, is AAGVIQSPRHLIKEKRETATLKCYPIPRHDTVYWYQQGPGQDPQFLISFYEKMQSDKGSIPDRFSAQQFSDYHSELNMSSLELGDSALYFCASGDRADLAKNIQYFGAGTRLSVL.